The present T cell receptor (beta chain) was sequenced within a study of technical replicates of blood from several donors. Germline loops: CDR1 SNHLY, CDR2 FYNNEI. CDR3 length: 15 residues. V was pared by 8 bases and J by 3 bases, with 16 bases between. The protocol was immunoSEQ multiplex PCR, while the TCRdb copy is restricted to in-frame clones and leaves out a portion. The table lists 45,000 to 50,000 clones, 80% to 95% of them singletons. The chain joins TRBV2 to TRBJ1-4; a possible D gene is TRBD1 (5 bases). The sequence was collected from a human donor in good health. Some clones in this sample may be carry-over from other donors' samples. Material for sequencing was PBMCs. CDR3 nucleotide sequence: TGTGCCAGCGAGAGGGAGGGACGGGCTAATGAAAAACTGTTTTTT. Its translation is CASEREGRANEKLFF. The complete variable domain, with remaining parts taken from reference TRBV2 and TRBJ1-4, reads EPEVTQTPSHQVTQMGQEVILRCVPISNHLYFYWYRQILGQKVEFLVSFYNNEISEKSEIFDDQFSVERPDGSNFTLKIRSTKLEDSAMYFCASEREGRANEKLFFGSGTQLSVL.